The 17 T cell receptor beta chains given below trace back to one sample, sequenced in a study of T-cell memory formation after mild COVID-19. TCRdb processed the 5' RACE reads anew with MiXCR; each CDR3 protein has one entry. In the table there are under 300,000 distinct CDR3 sequences, about 15% of which are singletons. Sequenced sample: PBMCs or a T cell subset sorted from them (not recorded which). All receptors derive from a young man who had mild COVID-19 (a few samples of this study predate the infection). Cell type and time point are not known.

V usage is TRBV7-2 and J usage is TRBJ2-3; 7 bases map to TRBD2. The CDR3 is 16 amino acids. J lost 4 bases, V lost 5 bases, and 12 bases had no gene match. Germline lookup yields CDR1 SGHTA and CDR2 FQGNSA. CDR3 sequence reads: CASSALGGGSADTQYF. The CDR3 bases are TGTGCCAGCAGCGCCCTTGGGGGGGGGTCGGCAGATACGCAGTATTTT.

This clonotype was detected a few times. The chain has TRBV9 and TRBJ2-1, with TRBD1 identical over 8 bases. Germline V CDR1 and CDR2: SGDLS, YYNGEE. Trimming cost V 4 bases and J 8 bases; bases outside gene matches: 8. The CDR3 runs to 14 residues. Here the CDR3 DNA reads TGTGCCAGCAGCATCGGACAGGGTTGGGATGAGCAGTTCTTC. The encoded protein is CASSIGQGWDEQFF.

This clonotype was detected only a few times. The chain has TRBV15 and TRBJ2-5; perhaps TRBD1 as D (6 bases). Germline CDR1 and CDR2: LNHNV and YYDKDF (reference sequence). This CDR3 comprises 16 residues. The V gene lost 5 bases and the J gene lost 5 bases, with 21 bases spanning the gap. Here the CDR3 reads CATSESGRGVGETQYF. CDR3 coding DNA: TGTGCCACCAGCGAGAGCGGCAGGGGAGTTGGGGAGACCCAGTACTTC.

The chain is built from TRBV2 and TRBJ2-7, with 7 bases that match TRBD1. The J segment lost 0 bases and the V segment lost 4 bases, leaving 3 bases of the junction unmatched. The CDR3 is 14 residues long. The V gene's germline CDR1 is SNHLY and CDR2 FYNNEI. CDR3 sequence: CASSGRGSSYEQYV. The CDR3, as DNA: TGTGCCAGCAGTGGCAGGGGGAGCTCCTACGAGCAGTACGTC.

V gene TRBV28 combines with J gene TRBJ2-3; 10 bases match TRBD2. The germline gives CDR1 MDHEN, CDR2 SYDVKM. The V segment lost 11 bases and the J segment 0 bases; nucleotides outside the gene matches: 11. CDR3 size: 16 residues. This chain's CDR3 is CAAIAGGPQSTDTQYF. CDR3 nucleotide sequence: TGTGCCGCCATAGCGGGGGGCCCCCAAAGCACAGATACGCAGTATTTT.

Only a few counts were recorded for this clonotype. The V and J genes are TRBV29-1 and TRBJ2-5, with TRBD1 matching over 9 bases. V gave up 6 bases and J gave up 2 bases; unmatched junction bases: 4. This CDR3 region has 13 residues. Germline-derived CDR1 and CDR2 are SQVTM and ANQGSEA. This chain's CDR3 is CSVGQGSQETQYF. The CDR3 coding sequence is TGCAGCGTCGGACAGGGGAGTCAAGAGACCCAGTACTTC.

This clonotype was recorded a few times. The chain is built from TRBV7-9 and TRBJ1-4, with unresolved D. Germline CDR1 reads SEHNR; CDR2 reads FQNEAQ (reference sequence). Trimming shortened V by 4 bases and J by 4 bases, and 10 bases separated the two germline ends. The CDR3 runs 14 residues. The CDR3, as DNA: TGTGCCAGCAGCTCGTCAGGTGGTAATGAAAAACTGTTTTTT. This encodes CASSSSGGNEKLFF.

This rearrangement joins TRBV20-1 to TRBJ2-1; D may be TRBD2 (7 bases). V lost 7 bases and J lost 8, with 15 bases in between. Germline-derived CDR1 and CDR2 are DFQATT and SNEGSKA (reference sequence). CDR3 length equals 12 residues. The CDR3 loop is CSEGGASDEQFF. CDR3 bases: TGCAGTGAAGGGGGGGCCTCGGATGAGCAGTTCTTC.

The chain combines TRBV18 with TRBJ1-1; perhaps TRBD1 as D (6 bases). Trimming left V 4 bases short and J 0 bases short, with 15 bases between. Looked up from germline, CDR1 is KGHSH and CDR2 is LQKENI. There are 16 residues in the CDR3. The chain's CDR3 is CASSRTGPIMNTEAFF. DNA of the CDR3: TGTGCCAGCTCACGAACAGGGCCCATCATGAACACTGAAGCTTTCTTT.

The chain combines TRBV6-5 with TRBJ2-3; perhaps TRBD2 as D (6 bases). Trimming stripped 2 bases from V and 5 bases from J, with 14 bases between. This CDR3 is built from 15 residues. Germline V gene data show CDR1 as MNHEY and CDR2 as SVGAGI. CDR3 in amino acids: CASSYQVTSQDTQYF. The CDR3 nucleotides are TGTGCCAGCAGTTACCAAGTAACTAGCCAAGATACGCAGTATTTT.

This clonotype was seen a handful of times. The chain is built from TRBV13 and TRBJ2-7; TRBD1 aligns across 7 bases. The germline CDR1 and CDR2 sequences are PRHDT and FYEKMQ (reference sequence). The CDR3 has 14 amino acids. The J segment lost 0 bases and the V segment lost 6 bases, leaving 5 bases of the junction unmatched. The CDR3 is CASRRGPSSYEQYV. The DNA of the CDR3 is TGTGCCAGCAGGAGGGGGCCGAGCTCCTACGAGCAGTACGTC.

This clonotype was seen more than once but under ten times. This sequence joins TRBV18 and TRBJ2-1, with TRBD1 matching over 7 bases. V dropped 4 bases and J dropped 5; count of bases not matched to a gene: 8. Looked up from germline, CDR1 is KGHSH and CDR2 is LQKENI. CDR3 length: 15 amino acids. CDR3 amino acids: CASSQQGLIDNEQFF. The CDR3 nucleotides read TGTGCCAGCTCACAACAGGGGCTTATCGACAATGAGCAGTTCTTC.

This clonotype was counted a few times. The chain couples TRBV7-2 to TRBJ1-6; TRBD1 agrees at 8 bases. In germline, CDR1 is SGHTA, CDR2 FQGNSA. J lost 10 bases, V lost 4 bases, and 9 bases had no gene match. This CDR3 is built from 15 residues. This CDR3 reads CASSSGQGMGSPLHF. The CDR3 DNA sequence: TGTGCCAGCAGCTCAGGACAGGGAATGGGATCACCCCTCCACTTT.

This clonotype has just a few counts. This rearrangement joins TRBV5-1 to TRBJ1-5; D remains ambiguous. V dropped 4 bases and J dropped 5 bases, with 16 bases sitting between them. From germline, CDR1 is SGHRS and CDR2 YFSETQ. CDR3 length: 15 residues. The CDR3 sequence: CASSVDPRVDQPQHF. CDR3 nucleotides: TGCGCCAGCAGCGTAGACCCCCGCGTCGATCAGCCCCAGCATTTT.

This clonotype was seen once. CDR3 DNA: TGTGCCAGCAGCTCGGGGGGGAGGACCAGGGCCAATGAGCAGTTCTTC. Its protein product is CASSSGGRTRANEQFF. The chain uses TRBV5-4 and TRBJ2-1, with TRBD2 matching 8 bases. J was trimmed by 6 bases and V by 3 bases; bases with no gene match: 11. CDR1 is SGHNT and CDR2 is YYREEE in the germline V gene (reference sequence). CDR3 length equals 16 residues.

This clonotype was picked up many times. The rearrangement joins TRBV5-1 to TRBJ2-1; no clear D gene. This CDR3 contains 11 residues. The germline V and J ends were trimmed by 0 bases and 9 bases, with 4 bases remaining between them. Germline CDR1 SGHRS, CDR2 YFSETQ. CDR3 nucleotides: TGCGCCAGCAGCTTGGAGGCTGAGCAGTTCTTC. Protein sequence: CASSLEAEQFF.

The chain carries TRBV7-2 and TRBJ2-3; 8 positions agree with TRBD2. CDR3 size: 15 residues. Germline-derived CDR1 and CDR2 are SGHTA and FQGNSA. Germline trimming cut 6 bases from V and 5 bases from J; bases unmatched to any gene: 10. The CDR3 DNA reads TGTGCCAGCAGGCCCCCGGCGGGGGGCAAAGATACGCAGTATTTT. Translated, it gives CASRPPAGGKDTQYF.